These T cell receptor beta chains were read from a single sample in a study of blood T cell repertoires in COVID-19. This table comes from immunoSEQ multiplex PCR, and its TCRdb copy is limited to in-frame clones, with some not included. This table holds around 400,000 clones, about 88% found once. What was sequenced was PBMCs or T cells enriched from blood (not recorded which). These receptors originate from a woman between 18 and 29 years old who had been exposed to COVID-19. Both conserved end residues are part of each CDR3. The D gene is left open where the match is weak. Where a row states a size, it is once, few, many or the class of an expanded clone; other rows omit it.

TRBJ1-5 | TRBD1 | TRBV18 | NA | TGTGCCAGCTCACCACCTGGGACAGGGGAACAGCCCCAGCATTTT | CASSPPGTGEQPQHF
TRBJ1-1 | NA | TRBV28 | NA | TGTGCCAGCATCCCCAATTTGAACACTGAAGCTTTCTTT | CASIPNLNTEAFF
TRBJ2-3 | TRBD2 | TRBV27 | NA | TGTGCCAGCAGTTTTAGACTAGCGACAACAGATACGCAGTATTTT | CASSFRLATTDTQYF
TRBJ2-3 | TRBD2 | TRBV3-1/TRBV3-2 | NA | TGTGCCAGCAGCCCCGGGACTAGTAAGACAGATACGCAGTATTTT | CASSPGTSKTDTQYF
TRBJ2-3 | NA | TRBV4-3 | NA | TGCGCCAGCAGCCAAGATCCTATTCCAGATACGCAGTATTTT | CASSQDPIPDTQYF
TRBJ2-7 | NA | TRBV5-1 | few | TGCGCCAGCAGCCCGGAGAGGTCCAGGGACTACGAGCAGTACTTC | CASSPERSRDYEQYF
TRBJ2-7 | NA | TRBV2 | once | TGTGCCAGCAGGGTAACTAGGAACGAGCAGTACTTC | CASRVTRNEQYF
TRBJ2-5 | NA | TRBV10-3 | NA | TGTGCCATCAGTGAAGGCTCTAGAGAGACCCAGTACTTC | CAISEGSRETQYF
TRBJ1-6 | TRBD1 | TRBV5-6 | NA | TGTGCCAGCAGCCCGATGACCGGGACAGAGCCTTATTCACCCCTCCACTTT | CASSPMTGTEPYSPLHF
TRBJ1-6 | NA | TRBV4-1 | NA | TGCGCCAGCAGCCAAGACCAGGGGCTTTCACCCCTCCACTTT | CASSQDQGLSPLHF